This TCR beta chain was obtained from a study of prognosis after radiotherapy for stage I lung cancer. Overall study: Patients with stage I non-small cell lung cancer joined the study from early 2018 through January 2019. It was considered that all non-small cell lung cancer patients were medically inoperable.

Remarks on this clonotype: No antigen is known for it.

CT and PET/CT showed node-negative disease in all patients, who had no prior chemotherapy, radiotherapy or other malignancies. Overall study findings and caveats: When patients developed distant metastases, their Shannon entropy after stereotactic body radiation therapy was lower.

Amplification of the TCR beta CDR3 (from genomic DNA) was done by two-round multiplex PCR. Primers were specific to each TRBV and TRBJ gene in first-round PCR. TCRdb processed the multiplex PCR reads anew with MiXCR; each CDR3 protein has one entry. Of tens of thousands of distinct CDR3 sequences listed, roughly 43% were seen once; the top ten hold 25% to 35%. The germline V gene has CDR1 LNHDA and CDR2 SQIVND (reference sequence). The CDR3 runs 14 residues. Deletions cut 7 bases from V and 0 bases from J, with 10 bases between. This chain joins TRBV19 and TRBJ2-1, with D unclear. The specimen comprised PBMCs, sampled before or after stereotactic body radiation therapy (not recorded which). This receptor was identified in a donor aged 50 or older with non-small cell lung cancer. CDR3 amino acids: CASIIGVSYNEQFF. DNA of the CDR3: TGTGCCAGTATTATTGGGGTCTCCTACAATGAGCAGTTCTTC.